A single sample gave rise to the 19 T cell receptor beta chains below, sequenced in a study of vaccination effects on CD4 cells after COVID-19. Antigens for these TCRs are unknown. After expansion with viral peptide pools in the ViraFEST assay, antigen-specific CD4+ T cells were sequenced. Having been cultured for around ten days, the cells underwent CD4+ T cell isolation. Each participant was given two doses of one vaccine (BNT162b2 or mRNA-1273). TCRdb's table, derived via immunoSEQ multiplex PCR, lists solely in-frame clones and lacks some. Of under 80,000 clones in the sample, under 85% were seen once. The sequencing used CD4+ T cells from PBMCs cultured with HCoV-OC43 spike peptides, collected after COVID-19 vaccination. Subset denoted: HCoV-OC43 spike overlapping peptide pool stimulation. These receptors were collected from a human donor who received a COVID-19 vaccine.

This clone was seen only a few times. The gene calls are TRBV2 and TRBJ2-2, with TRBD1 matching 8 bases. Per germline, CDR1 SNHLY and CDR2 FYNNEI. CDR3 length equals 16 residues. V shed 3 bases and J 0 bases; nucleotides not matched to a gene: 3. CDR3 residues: CASSEDRDTNTGELFF. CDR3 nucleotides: TGTGCCAGCAGTGAGGACAGGGATACGAACACCGGGGAGCTGTTTTTT.

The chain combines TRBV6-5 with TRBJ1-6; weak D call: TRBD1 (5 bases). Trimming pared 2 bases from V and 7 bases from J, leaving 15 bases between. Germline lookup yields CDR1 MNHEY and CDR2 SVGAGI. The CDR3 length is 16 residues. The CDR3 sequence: CASSYALGRLNSPLHF. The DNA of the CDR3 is TGTGCCAGCAGTTACGCCCTGGGACGGTTAAATTCACCCCTCCACTTT.

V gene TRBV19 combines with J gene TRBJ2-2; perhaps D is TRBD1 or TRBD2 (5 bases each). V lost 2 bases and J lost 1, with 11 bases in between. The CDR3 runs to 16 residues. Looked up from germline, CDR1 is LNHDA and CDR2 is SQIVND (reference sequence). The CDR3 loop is CASSILGTVNTGELFF. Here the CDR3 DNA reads TGTGCCAGTAGTATACTCGGGACCGTGAACACCGGGGAGCTGTTTTTT.

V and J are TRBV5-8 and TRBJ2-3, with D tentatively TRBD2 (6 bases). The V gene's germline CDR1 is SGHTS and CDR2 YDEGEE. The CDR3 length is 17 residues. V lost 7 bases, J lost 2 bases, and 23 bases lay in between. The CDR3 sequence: CASPTGIWGRNTDTQYF. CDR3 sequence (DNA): TGTGCCAGCCCCACGGGGATTTGGGGGAGGAACACAGATACGCAGTATTTT.

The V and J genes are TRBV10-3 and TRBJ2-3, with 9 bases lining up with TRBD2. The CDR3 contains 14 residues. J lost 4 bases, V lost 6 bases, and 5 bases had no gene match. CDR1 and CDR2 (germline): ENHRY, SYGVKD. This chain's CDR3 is CAISGLAGPDTQYF. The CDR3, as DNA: TGTGCCATCAGCGGGCTAGCGGGACCAGATACGCAGTATTTT.

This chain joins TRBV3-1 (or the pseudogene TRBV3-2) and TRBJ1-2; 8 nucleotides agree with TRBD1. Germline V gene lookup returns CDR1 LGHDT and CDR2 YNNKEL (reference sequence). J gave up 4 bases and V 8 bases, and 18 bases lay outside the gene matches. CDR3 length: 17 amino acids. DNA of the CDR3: TGTGCCAGCGGTCACGGCGACAGGGGACCTCAAGGCTATGGCTACACCTTC. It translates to CASGHGDRGPQGYGYTF.

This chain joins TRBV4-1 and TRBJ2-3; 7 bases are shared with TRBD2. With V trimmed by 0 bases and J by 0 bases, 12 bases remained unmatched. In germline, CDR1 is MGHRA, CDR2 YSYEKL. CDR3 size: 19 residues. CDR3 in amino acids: CASSQDRFGLGKSTDTQYF. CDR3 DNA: TGCGCCAGCAGCCAAGATCGGTTCGGACTAGGAAAGAGCACAGATACGCAGTATTTT.

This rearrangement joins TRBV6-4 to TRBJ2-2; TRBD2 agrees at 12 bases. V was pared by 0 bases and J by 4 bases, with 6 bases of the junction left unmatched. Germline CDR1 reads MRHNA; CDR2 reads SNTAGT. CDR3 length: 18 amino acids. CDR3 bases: TGTGCCAGCAGTGACTCTACCCTAGCGGGGGGGCGCACCGGGGAGCTGTTTTTT. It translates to CASSDSTLAGGRTGELFF.

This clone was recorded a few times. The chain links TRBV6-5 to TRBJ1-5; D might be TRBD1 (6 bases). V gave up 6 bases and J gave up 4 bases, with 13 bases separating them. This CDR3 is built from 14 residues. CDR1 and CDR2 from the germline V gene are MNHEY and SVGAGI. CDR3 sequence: CASREYTGNQPQHF. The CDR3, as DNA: TGTGCCAGCAGGGAGTATACAGGGAATCAGCCCCAGCATTTT.

DNA for the CDR3: TGTGCTAGTGGGAGGGACAGAGTGTGGTCTAATGAAAAACTGTTTTTT. Its translation: CASGRDRVWSNEKLFF. This chain uses TRBV12-5 with TRBJ1-4; 7 nucleotides line up with TRBD1. This CDR3 is 16 amino acids long. V was clipped by 6 bases and J by 3 bases; unmatched bases: 10. CDR1 and CDR2 (germline): LGHNT, FRNRAP.

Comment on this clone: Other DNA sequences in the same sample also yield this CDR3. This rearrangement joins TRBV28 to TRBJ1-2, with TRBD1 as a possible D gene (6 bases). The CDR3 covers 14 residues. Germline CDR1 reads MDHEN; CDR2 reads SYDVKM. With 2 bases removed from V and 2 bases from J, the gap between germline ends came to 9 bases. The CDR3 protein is CASSLGQGNYGYTF. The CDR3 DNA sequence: TGTGCCAGCAGTTTAGGGCAGGGGAACTATGGCTACACCTTC.

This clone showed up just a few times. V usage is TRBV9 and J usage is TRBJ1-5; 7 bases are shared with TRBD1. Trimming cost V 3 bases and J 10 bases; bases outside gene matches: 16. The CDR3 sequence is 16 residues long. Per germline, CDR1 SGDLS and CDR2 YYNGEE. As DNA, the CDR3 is TGTGCCAGCAGCGGGCAAACAGGGGACCGGTTTCCCCCCCAGCATTTT. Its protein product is CASSGQTGDRFPPQHF.

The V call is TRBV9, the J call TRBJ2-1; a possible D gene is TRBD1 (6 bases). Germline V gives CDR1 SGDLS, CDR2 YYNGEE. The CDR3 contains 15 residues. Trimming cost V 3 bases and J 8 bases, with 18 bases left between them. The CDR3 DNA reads TGTGCCAGCAGCGCCCCAGACAGGTTAGTCGATGAGCAGTTCTTC. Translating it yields CASSAPDRLVDEQFF.

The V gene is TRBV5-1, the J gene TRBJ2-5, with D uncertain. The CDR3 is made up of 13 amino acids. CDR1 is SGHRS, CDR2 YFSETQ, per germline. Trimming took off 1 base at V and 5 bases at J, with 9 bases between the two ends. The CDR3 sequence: CASSLILSETQYF. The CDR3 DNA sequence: TGCGCCAGCAGCTTGATTTTATCGGAGACCCAGTACTTC.

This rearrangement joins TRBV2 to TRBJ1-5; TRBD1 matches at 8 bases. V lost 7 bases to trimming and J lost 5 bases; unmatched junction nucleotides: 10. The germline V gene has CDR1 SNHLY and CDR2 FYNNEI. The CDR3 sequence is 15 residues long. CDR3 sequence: CASTSGQGLDQPQHF. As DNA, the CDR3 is TGTGCCAGCACCTCCGGACAGGGTCTCGATCAGCCCCAGCATTTT.

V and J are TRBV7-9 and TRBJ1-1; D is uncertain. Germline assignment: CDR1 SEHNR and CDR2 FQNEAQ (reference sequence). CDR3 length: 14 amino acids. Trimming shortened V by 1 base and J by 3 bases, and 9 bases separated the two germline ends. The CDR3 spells CASSLGNSYTEAFF. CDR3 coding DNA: TGTGCCAGCAGCTTAGGAAACTCTTACACTGAAGCTTTCTTT.

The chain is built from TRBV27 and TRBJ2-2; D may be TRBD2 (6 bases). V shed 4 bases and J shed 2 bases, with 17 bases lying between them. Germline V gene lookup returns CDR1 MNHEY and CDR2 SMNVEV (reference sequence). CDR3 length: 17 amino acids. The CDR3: CASSSLDYLTNTGELFF. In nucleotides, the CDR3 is TGTGCCAGCAGTTCCCTGGACTACCTGACAAACACCGGGGAGCTGTTTTTT.

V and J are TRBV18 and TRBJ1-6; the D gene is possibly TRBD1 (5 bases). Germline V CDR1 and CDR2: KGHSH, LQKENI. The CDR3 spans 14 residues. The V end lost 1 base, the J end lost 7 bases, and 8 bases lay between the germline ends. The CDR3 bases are TGTGCCAGCTCACCACGGCAGGGAAATTCACCCCTCCACTTT. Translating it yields CASSPRQGNSPLHF. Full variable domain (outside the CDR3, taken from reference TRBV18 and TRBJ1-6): NAGVMQNPRHLVRRRGQEARLRCSPMKGHSHVYWYRQLPEEGLKFMVYLQKENIIDESGMPKERFSAEFPKEGPSILRIQQVVRGDSAAYFCASSPRQGNSPLHFGNGTRLTVT.

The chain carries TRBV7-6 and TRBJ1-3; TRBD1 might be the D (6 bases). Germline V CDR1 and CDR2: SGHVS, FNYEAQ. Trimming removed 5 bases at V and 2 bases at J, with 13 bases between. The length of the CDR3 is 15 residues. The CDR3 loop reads CASSLGTLTGNTIYF. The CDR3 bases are TGTGCCAGCAGCCTAGGGACACTTACTGGAAACACCATATATTTT. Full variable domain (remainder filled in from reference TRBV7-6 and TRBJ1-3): GAGVSQSPRYKVTKRGQDVALRCDPISGHVSLYWYRQALGQGPEFLTYFNYEAQQDKSGLPNDRFSAERPEGSISTLTIQRTEQRDSAMYRCASSLGTLTGNTIYFGEGSWLTVV.